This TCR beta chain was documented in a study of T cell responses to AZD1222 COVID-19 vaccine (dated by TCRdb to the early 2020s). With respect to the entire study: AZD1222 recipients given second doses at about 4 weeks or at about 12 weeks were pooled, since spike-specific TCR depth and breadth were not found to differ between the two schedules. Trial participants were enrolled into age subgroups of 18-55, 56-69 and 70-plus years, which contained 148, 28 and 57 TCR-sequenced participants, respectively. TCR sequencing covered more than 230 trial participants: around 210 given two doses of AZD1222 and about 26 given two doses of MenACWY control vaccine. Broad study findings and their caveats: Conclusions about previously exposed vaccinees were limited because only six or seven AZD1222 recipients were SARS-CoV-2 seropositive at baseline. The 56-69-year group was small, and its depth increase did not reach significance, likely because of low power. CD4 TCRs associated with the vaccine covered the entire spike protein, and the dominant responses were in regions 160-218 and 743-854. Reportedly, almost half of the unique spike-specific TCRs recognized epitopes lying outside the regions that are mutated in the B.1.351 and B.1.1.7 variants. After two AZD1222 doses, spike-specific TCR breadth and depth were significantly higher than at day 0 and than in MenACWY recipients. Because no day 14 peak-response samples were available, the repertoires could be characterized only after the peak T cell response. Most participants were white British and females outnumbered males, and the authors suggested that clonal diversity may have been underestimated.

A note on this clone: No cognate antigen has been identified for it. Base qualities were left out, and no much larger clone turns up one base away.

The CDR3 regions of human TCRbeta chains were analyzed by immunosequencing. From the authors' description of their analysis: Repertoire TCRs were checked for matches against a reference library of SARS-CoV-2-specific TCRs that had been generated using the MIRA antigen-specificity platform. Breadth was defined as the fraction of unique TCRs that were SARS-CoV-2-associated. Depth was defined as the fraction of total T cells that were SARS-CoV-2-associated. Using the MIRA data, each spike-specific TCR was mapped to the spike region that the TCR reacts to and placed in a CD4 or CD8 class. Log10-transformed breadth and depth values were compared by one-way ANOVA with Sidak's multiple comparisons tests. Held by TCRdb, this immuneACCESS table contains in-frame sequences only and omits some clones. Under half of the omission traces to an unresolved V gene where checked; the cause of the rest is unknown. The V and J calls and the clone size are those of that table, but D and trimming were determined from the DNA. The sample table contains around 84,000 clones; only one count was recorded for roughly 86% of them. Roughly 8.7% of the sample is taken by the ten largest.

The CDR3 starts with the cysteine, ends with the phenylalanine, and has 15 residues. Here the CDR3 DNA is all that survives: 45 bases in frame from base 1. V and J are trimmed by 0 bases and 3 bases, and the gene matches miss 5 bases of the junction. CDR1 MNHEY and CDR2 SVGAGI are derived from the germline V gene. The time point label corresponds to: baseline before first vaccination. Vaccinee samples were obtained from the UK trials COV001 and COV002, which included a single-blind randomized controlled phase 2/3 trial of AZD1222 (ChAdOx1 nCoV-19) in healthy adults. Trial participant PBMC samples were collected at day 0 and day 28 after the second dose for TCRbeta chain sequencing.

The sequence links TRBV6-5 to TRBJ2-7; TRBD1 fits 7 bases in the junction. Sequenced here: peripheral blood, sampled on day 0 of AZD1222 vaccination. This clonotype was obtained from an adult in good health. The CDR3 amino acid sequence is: CASSYSEGAYYEQYF. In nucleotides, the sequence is TGTGCCAGCAGTTACTCAGAGGGGGCATACTACGAGCAGTACTTC.